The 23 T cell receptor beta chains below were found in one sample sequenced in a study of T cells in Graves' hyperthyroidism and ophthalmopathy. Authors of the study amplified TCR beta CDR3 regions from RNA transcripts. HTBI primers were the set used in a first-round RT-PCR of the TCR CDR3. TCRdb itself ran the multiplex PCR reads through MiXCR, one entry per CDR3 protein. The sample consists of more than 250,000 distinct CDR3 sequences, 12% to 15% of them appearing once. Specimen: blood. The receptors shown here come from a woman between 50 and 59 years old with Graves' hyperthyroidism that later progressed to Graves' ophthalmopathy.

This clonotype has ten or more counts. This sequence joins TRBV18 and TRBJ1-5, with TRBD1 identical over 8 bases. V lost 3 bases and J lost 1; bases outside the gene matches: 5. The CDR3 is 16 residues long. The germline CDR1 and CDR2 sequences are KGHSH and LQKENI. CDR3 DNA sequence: TGTGCCAGCTCACCGGGACAGGTAACAAGCAATCAGCCCCAGCATTTT. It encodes CASSPGQVTSNQPQHF.

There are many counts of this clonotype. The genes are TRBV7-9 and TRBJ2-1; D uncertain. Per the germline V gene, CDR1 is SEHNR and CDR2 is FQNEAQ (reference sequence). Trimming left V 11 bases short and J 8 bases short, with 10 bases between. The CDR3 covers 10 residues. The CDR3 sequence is CASRGDEQFF. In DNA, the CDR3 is TGTGCCTCCCGAGGTGATGAGCAGTTCTTC.

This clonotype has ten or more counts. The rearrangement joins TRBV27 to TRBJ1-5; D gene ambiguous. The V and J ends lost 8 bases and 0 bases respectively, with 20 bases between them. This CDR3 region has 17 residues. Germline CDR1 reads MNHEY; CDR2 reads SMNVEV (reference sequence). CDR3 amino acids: CASRPWGSGVSNQPQHF. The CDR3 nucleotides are TGTGCCAGCCGCCCCTGGGGAAGTGGGGTTAGCAATCAGCCCCAGCATTTT.

The CDR3 sequence is CASVKSGGGRAEETQYF. CDR3 sequence (DNA): TGTGCCAGCGTAAAATCCGGTGGCGGGAGGGCCGAAGAGACCCAGTACTTC. The V and J genes are TRBV28 and TRBJ2-5, with 9 nucleotides matching TRBD2. After removal of 8 bases from V and 3 bases from J, the junction contained 16 bases not matched to a gene. The CDR3 contains 17 residues. Germline CDR1 is MDHEN and CDR2 is SYDVKM.

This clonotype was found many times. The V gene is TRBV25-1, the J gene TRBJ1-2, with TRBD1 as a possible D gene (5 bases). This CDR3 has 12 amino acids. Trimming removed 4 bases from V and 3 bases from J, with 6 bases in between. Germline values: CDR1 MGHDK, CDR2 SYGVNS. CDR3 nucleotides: TGTGCCAGCAGTGCAGGGTACTATGGCTACACCTTC. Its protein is CASSAGYYGYTF.

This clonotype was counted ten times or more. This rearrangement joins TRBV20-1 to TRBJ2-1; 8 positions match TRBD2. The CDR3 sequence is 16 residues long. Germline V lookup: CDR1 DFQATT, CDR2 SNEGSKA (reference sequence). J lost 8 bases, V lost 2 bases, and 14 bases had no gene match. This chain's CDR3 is CSARPRLAMALHEQFF. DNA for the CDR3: TGCAGTGCTAGACCCAGACTAGCGATGGCCTTACATGAGCAGTTCTTC.

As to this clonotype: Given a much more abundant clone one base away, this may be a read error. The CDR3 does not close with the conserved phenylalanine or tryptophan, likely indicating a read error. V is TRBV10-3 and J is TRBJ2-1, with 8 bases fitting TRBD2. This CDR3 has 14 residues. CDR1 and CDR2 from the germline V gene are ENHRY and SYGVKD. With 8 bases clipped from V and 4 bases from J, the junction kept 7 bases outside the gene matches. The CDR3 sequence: CAIGGGGGYNEQFS. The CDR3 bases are TGTGCCATCGGGGGTGGCGGGGGGTACAATGAGCAGTTCTCC.

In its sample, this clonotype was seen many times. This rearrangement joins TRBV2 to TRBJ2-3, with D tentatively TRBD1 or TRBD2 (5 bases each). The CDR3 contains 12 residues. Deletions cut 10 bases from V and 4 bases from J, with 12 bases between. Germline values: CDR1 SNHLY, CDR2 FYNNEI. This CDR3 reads CAMSRGPDTQYF. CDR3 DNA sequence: TGTGCCATGTCTCGGGGCCCAGATACGCAGTATTTT.

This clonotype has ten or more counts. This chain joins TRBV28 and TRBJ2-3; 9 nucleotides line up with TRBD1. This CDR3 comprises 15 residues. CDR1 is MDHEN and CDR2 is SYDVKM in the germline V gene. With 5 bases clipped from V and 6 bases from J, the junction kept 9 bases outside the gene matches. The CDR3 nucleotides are TGTGCCAGCAGTCTGGACAGGGGCCATCGGGATACGCAGTATTTT. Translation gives CASSLDRGHRDTQYF.

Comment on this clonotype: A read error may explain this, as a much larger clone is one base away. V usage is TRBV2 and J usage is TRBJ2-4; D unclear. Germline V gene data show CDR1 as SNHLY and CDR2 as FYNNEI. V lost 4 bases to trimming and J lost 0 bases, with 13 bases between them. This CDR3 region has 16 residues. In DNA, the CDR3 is TGTGCCAGCAGTGTGGAATTACTGCTAGCCAAAAACATTCAGTACTTC. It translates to CASSVELLLAKNIQYF.

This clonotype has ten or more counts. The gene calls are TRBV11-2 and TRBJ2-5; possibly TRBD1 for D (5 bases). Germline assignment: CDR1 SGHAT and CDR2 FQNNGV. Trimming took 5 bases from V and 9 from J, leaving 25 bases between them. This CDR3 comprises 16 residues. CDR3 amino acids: CASSPRLTGSLVAQYF. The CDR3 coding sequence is TGTGCCAGCAGCCCCCGTTTAACAGGCAGCCTGGTGGCCCAGTACTTC.

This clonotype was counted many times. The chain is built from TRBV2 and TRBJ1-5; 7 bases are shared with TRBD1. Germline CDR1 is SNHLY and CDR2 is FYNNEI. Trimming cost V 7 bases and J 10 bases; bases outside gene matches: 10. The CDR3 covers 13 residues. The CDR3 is CASNVGQTQPQHF. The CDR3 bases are TGTGCCAGCAACGTGGGACAGACACAACCCCAGCATTTT.

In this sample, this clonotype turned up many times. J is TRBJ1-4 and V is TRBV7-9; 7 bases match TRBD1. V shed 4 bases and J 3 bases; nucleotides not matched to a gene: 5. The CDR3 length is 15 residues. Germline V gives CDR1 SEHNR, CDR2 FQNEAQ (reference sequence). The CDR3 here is CASSSGQGANEKLFF. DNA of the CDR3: TGTGCCAGCAGCTCCGGTCAGGGGGCTAATGAAAAACTGTTTTTT.

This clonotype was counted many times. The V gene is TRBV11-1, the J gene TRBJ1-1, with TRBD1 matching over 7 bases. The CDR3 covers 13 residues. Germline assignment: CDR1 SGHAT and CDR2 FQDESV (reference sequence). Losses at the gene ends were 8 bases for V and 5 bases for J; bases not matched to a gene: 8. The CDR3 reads CASGDRTGTEAFF. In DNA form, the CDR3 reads TGTGCCAGCGGGGACAGAACAGGGACTGAAGCTTTCTTT.

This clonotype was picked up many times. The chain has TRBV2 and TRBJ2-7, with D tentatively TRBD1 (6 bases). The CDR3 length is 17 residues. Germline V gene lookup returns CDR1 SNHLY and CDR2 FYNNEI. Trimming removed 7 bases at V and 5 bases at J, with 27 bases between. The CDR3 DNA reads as TGTGCCAGCATCTCCTATTGGACAGCTGGCCCTCCAGACGAGCAGTACTTC. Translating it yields CASISYWTAGPPDEQYF.

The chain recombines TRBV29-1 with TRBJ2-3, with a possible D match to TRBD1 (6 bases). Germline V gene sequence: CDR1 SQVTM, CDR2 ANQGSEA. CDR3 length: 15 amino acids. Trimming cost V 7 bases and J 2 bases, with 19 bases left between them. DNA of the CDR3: TGCAGCGACCGGATCCAGGGGTTCAACACAGATACGCAGTATTTT. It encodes CSDRIQGFNTDTQYF.

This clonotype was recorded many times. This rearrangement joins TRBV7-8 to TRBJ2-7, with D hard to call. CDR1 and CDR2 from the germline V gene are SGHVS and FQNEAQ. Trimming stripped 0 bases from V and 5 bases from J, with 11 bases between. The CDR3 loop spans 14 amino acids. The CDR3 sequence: CASSLADGGHEQYF. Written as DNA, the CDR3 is TGTGCCAGCAGCTTAGCTGATGGTGGACACGAGCAGTACTTC.

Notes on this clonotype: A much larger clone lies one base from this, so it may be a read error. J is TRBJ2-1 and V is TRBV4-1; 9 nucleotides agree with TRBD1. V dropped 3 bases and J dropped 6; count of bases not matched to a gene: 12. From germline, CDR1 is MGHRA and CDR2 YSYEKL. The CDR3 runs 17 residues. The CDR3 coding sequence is TGCGCCAGCAGCCAGCTAAGTTGGGACAGGGTATGCAATGAGCAGTTCTTC. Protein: CASSQLSWDRVCNEQFF.

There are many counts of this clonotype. The CDR3 nucleotides read TGCGCCAGCAGCTCCCTAAGAGCGGGCCTCACAGATACGCAGTATTTT. This translates into CASSSLRAGLTDTQYF. The V and J genes are TRBV5-1 and TRBJ2-3; maybe TRBD2 (6 bases). Trimming left V 3 bases short and J 2 bases short, with 16 bases between. Germline-derived CDR1 and CDR2 are SGHRS and YFSETQ. CDR3 length: 16 residues.

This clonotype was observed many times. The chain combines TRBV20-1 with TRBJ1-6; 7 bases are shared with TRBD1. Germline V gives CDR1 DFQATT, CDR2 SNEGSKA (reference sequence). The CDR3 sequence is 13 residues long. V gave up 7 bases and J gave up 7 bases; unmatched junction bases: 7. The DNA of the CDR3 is TGCAGTGTGAGGGGGCTTGGGAATTCACCCCTCCACTTT. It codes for CSVRGLGNSPLHF.

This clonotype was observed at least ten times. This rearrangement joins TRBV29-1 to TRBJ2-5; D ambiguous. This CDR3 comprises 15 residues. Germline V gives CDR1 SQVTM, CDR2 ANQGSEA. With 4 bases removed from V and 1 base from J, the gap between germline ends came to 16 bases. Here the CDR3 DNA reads TGCAGCGTTGTCCGGCAGGAGATTCCCCAAGAGACCCAGTACTTC. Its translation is CSVVRQEIPQETQYF. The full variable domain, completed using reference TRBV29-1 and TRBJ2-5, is SAVISQKPSRDICQRGTSLTIQCQVDSQVTMMFWYRQQPGQSLTLIATANQGSEATYESGFVIDKFPISRPNLTFSTLTVSNMSPEDSSIYLCSVVRQEIPQETQYFGPGTRLLVL.

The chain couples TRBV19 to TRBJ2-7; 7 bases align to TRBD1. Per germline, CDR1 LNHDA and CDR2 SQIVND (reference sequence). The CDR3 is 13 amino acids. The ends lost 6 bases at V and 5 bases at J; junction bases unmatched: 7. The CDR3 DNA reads TGTGCCAGTAGGTCAACAGGGGTCGACGAGCAGTACTTC. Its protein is CASRSTGVDEQYF.

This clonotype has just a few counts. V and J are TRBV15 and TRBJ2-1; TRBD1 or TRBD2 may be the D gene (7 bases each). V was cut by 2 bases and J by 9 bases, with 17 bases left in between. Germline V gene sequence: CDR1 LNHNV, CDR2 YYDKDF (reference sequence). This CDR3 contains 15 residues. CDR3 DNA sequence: TGTGCCACCAGCAGAAGGGGGCCTCCGGGGGGTGAGCAGTTCTTC. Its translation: CATSRRGPPGGEQFF.